These T cell receptor beta chains were read from a single sample in a study of cytomegalovirus exposure and HLA in healthy donors. Sequenced by immunoSEQ multiplex PCR; TCRdb stores in-frame clones only, minus some. Of about 140,000 clones detected, roughly nine tenths appear once; the ten largest clones hold about 2.8%. The sequencing sample was made of PBMCs. The origin of the receptors is a man aged 18 to 35 in good health and CMV-seronegative. CDR3s include the opening cysteine and the closing phenylalanine or tryptophan. D genes are given only for firm matches. Rows give clone size only sometimes, using once, few, many, or a class for an expanded clone.

TRBV7-2	TRBD2	-	TRBJ2-1	CASSLPLAGSSYNEQFF	TGTGCCAGCAGCTTGCCCCTAGCGGGGAGCTCCTACAATGAGCAGTTCTTC
TRBV19	TRBD1	-	TRBJ1-2	CASRTGGLGYTF	TGTGCCTCACGGACAGGGGGTCTTGGCTACACCTTC
TRBV28	-	-	TRBJ2-7	CASSFVGGAYEQYF	TGTGCCAGCAGTTTTGTCGGCGGGGCCTACGAGCAGTACTTC
TRBV12-5	-	-	TRBJ1-1	CASGVTGNTEAFF	TGTGCTAGTGGTGTTACTGGGAACACTGAAGCTTTCTTT
TRBV19	TRBD1	-	TRBJ2-1	CASSLPGQGDDEQFF	TGTGCCAGTAGTTTGCCGGGACAGGGGGATGATGAGCAGTTCTTC
TRBV28	TRBD2	-	TRBJ2-5	CASGGGQSETQYF	TGTGCCAGCGGCGGGGGGCAGAGCGAGACCCAGTACTTC
TRBV7-8	TRBD1	few	TRBJ1-5	CASSLRRQGGQPQHF	TGTGCCAGCAGCCTTCGTAGACAGGGTGGTCAGCCCCAGCATTTT
TRBV7-9	-	-	TRBJ2-5	CASSFGVQETQYF	TGTGCCAGCAGCTTCGGGGTCCAAGAGACCCAGTACTTC
TRBV5-4	TRBD2	-	TRBJ2-1	CASSTQAGADANEQFF	TGTGCCAGCAGCACCCAAGCGGGGGCAGACGCTAATGAGCAGTTCTTC
TRBV4-3	-	-	TRBJ2-7	CASSQDVGGPYEQYF	TGCGCCAGCAGCCAAGATGTGGGAGGCCCCTACGAGCAGTACTTC
TRBV27	-	-	TRBJ2-2	CASSFYPGVAGELFF	TGTGCCAGCAGTTTTTACCCGGGGGTTGCCGGGGAGCTGTTTTTT
TRBV6-4	TRBD2	-	TRBJ2-7	CASTDLMRLAGGVGQYF	TGTGCCAGTACCGACCTGATGAGACTAGCGGGAGGGGTGGGGCAGTACTTC
TRBV2	-	once	TRBJ2-5	CASTRRDLNPETQYF	TGTGCCAGCACTCGGAGGGACCTAAACCCAGAGACCCAGTACTTC
TRBV27	-	-	TRBJ2-4	CASSFNRREDKNIQYF	TGTGCCAGCAGTTTTAACAGGAGGGAAGACAAAAACATTCAGTACTTC
TRBV28	TRBD1	-	TRBJ2-7	CASSSIGTGGIGEQYF	TGTGCCAGCAGTTCAATAGGGACAGGGGGGATCGGCGAGCAGTACTTC
TRBV6-1	TRBD2	-	TRBJ2-7	CASSEGVGGAGYEQYF	TGTGCCAGCAGTGAAGGGGTCGGGGGGGCCGGCTACGAGCAGTACTTC
TRBV27	TRBD2	-	TRBJ2-7	CASSFVAGASYEQYF	TGTGCCAGCAGTTTCGTAGCGGGAGCCTCCTACGAGCAGTACTTC
TRBV6-6	TRBD1	-	TRBJ2-1	CASSRGQGNEQFF	TGTGCCAGCAGTAGGGGACAGGGGAATGAGCAGTTCTTC
TRBV28	TRBD2	-	TRBJ2-3	CASSLWGSGGTDTQYF	TGTGCCAGCAGTTTATGGGGTAGCGGGGGCACAGATACGCAGTATTTT
TRBV7-9	TRBD2	-	TRBJ2-7	CASSSILAGAPYEQYF	TGTGCCAGCAGCTCAATACTAGCGGGGGCCCCCTACGAGCAGTACTTC
TRBV11-3	TRBD2	-	TRBJ2-1	CASSPGGDIDEQFF	TGTGCCAGCAGCCCCGGGGGGGACATCGATGAGCAGTTCTTC
TRBV5-4	TRBD1	-	TRBJ2-1	CASSDDRVSNEQFF	TGTGCCAGCAGCGACGACAGGGTCAGCAATGAGCAGTTCTTC
TRBV6-6	-	-	TRBJ1-5	CASSPGREKYQPQHF	TGTGCCAGCAGCCCGGGACGGGAGAAGTATCAGCCCCAGCATTTT
TRBV29-1	TRBD1	-	TRBJ2-3	CSVGTGEDTQYF	TGCAGCGTTGGGACAGGGGAAGATACGCAGTATTTT
TRBV5-4	-	once	TRBJ2-2	CASSLYQITGELFF	TGTGCCAGCAGCTTATATCAGATCACCGGGGAGCTGTTTTTT
TRBV5-1	TRBD2	-	TRBJ2-7	CASSPGTSGYYEQYF	TGCGCCAGCAGCCCCGGGACTAGCGGATACTACGAGCAGTACTTC
TRBV7-9	-	-	TRBJ2-7	CASSFVEGLDEQYF	TGTGCCAGCAGCTTCGTCGAGGGTCTCGACGAGCAGTACTTC
TRBV6-5	TRBD2	-	TRBJ2-7	CASVGTSASYEQYF	TGTGCCAGTGTCGGGACTAGCGCCTCCTACGAGCAGTACTTC
TRBV14	TRBD2	-	TRBJ2-5	CASSQRILGGPGETQYF	TGTGCCAGCAGCCAAAGAATTTTGGGAGGGCCTGGGGAGACCCAGTACTTC
TRBV25-1	-	few	TRBJ1-4	CASSAYTGQKLFF	TGTGCCAGCAGTGCTTATACAGGGCAAAAACTGTTTTTT
TRBV5-1	-	-	TRBJ1-1	CASSPRFGNTEAFF	TGCGCCAGCAGCCCGAGGTTCGGGAACACTGAAGCTTTCTTT
TRBV15	-	-	TRBJ2-1	CATSRDRGFSYNEQFF	TGTGCCACCAGCAGAGATCGCGGATTCTCCTACAATGAGCAGTTCTTC
TRBV18	TRBD1	-	TRBJ1-5	CASSRDDRGRNQPQHF	TGTGCCAGCTCACGGGACGACAGGGGAAGGAATCAGCCCCAGCATTTT
TRBV5-8	-	-	TRBJ1-6	CASSSTARWNLSYNSPLHF	TGTGCCAGCAGCTCGACAGCTAGGTGGAATCTCTCCTATAATTCACCCCTCCACTTT
TRBV6-5	-	-	TRBJ1-1	CASSYRGSIEAFF	TGTGCCAGCAGTTACAGGGGATCAATTGAAGCTTTCTTT
TRBV6-1	TRBD1	-	TRBJ2-6	CASSDYPDRDNVLTF	TGTGCCAGCAGTGACTATCCGGACAGGGACAACGTCCTGACTTTC
TRBV6-6	-	-	TRBJ1-6	CASRTVGSPLHF	TGTGCCAGCAGGACAGTTGGTTCACCCCTCCACTTT
TRBV5-1	-	-	TRBJ2-7	CASSFGNSYEQYF	TGCGCCAGCAGCTTTGGCAACTCCTACGAGCAGTACTTC
TRBV28	TRBD2	few	TRBJ2-7	CASSLALAGGWYEQYF	TGTGCCAGCAGTTTGGCACTAGCGGGAGGCTGGTACGAGCAGTACTTC
TRBV28	TRBD2	-	TRBJ2-7	CASSLSGTTYEQYF	TGTGCCAGCAGTCTGAGCGGGACCACCTACGAGCAGTACTTC
TRBV18	TRBD2	-	TRBJ2-7	CASSPPVGQGGYEQYF	TGTGCCAGCTCACCACCGGTGGGTCAGGGAGGGTACGAGCAGTACTTC
TRBV7-9	-	-	TRBJ2-7	CASSLGNQGIVGYEQYF	TGTGCCAGCAGCTTAGGAAACCAGGGGATTGTAGGCTACGAGCAGTACTTC
TRBV2	TRBD1	-	TRBJ1-2	CASRESVGQGKTYGYTF	TGTGCCAGCAGGGAAAGCGTCGGACAGGGGAAGACCTATGGCTACACCTTC
TRBV11-3	-	-	TRBJ2-7	CASSDRLGGSYEQYF	TGTGCCAGCAGCGACAGACTAGGTGGCTCCTACGAGCAGTACTTC
TRBV23-1	-	once	TRBJ1-5	CASSQSDSSRDQPQHF	TGCGCCAGCAGTCAATCGGACAGTAGCCGTGATCAGCCCCAGCATTTT
TRBV7-8	TRBD1	-	TRBJ1-4	CASSPTRDRGATNEKLFF	TGTGCCAGCAGCCCGACCCGGGACAGGGGGGCAACTAATGAAAAACTGTTTTTT
TRBV30	TRBD2	-	TRBJ2-1	CAWEMGLAGTYNEQFF	TGTGCCTGGGAAATGGGTCTAGCGGGCACTTACAATGAGCAGTTCTTC
TRBV5-1	TRBD2	once	TRBJ2-1	CASSFSGERNEQFF	TGCGCCAGCAGCTTTAGCGGGGAAAGAAATGAGCAGTTCTTC
TRBV5-1	-	-	TRBJ2-7	CASRRTELYEQYF	TGCGCCAGCAGGAGGACAGAACTCTACGAGCAGTACTTC
TRBV27	TRBD1	-	TRBJ1-2	CASSFADRGRGYTF	TGTGCCAGCAGTTTCGCCGACAGGGGGCGAGGCTACACCTTC
TRBV11-3	TRBD2	-	TRBJ2-3	CASSWTSGSTDTQYF	TGTGCCAGCAGCTGGACTAGCGGCAGCACAGATACGCAGTATTTT